Listed here is a single TCR beta chain. This clone is labeled medium-sized (0.01 to 0.1%). Its specific antigen is unknown. Base quality data are lacking; no much larger clone is found one base away. This specimen comes from a study of CD8+ T cells in alopecia areata (dated by TCRdb to 2017 to 2018). With regard to the full study: Treated patients were enrolled in an open-label pilot trial of oral tofacitinib, 5 to 10 mg twice daily, for moderate-to-severe alopecia areata. Tofacitinib was administered for 6 to 18 months, and 6 months of follow-up off drug were then conducted to assess delayed response and recurrence. In treated patients, disease severity was measured using the SALT score, which gives the percentage of scalp surface area affected. To study T cell clonal expansion in alopecia areata, the researchers applied high-throughput TCRbeta sequencing to both the C3H/HeJ mouse model and human patients. In humans, TCRbeta sequencing was performed on scalp tissue and on sorted CD4+ and CD8+ peripheral blood T cells from healthy controls and from patients with patchy or totalis/universalis alopecia areata. Biopsies were taken from tofacitinib-treated patients at baseline and again at 4 and 24 weeks into treatment, and several of those patients also had a later scalp biopsy. Clonality in the scalp was compared among normal scalp (n=4), patchy alopecia areata scalp (n=8), and alopecia totalis/universalis scalp (n=8). RNA was obtained with the PAXgene miRNA kit for fixed scalp, the miRNeasy kit for PBMCs, and the RNeasy kit for mouse skin. TCRbeta CDR3 regions were amplified by immunoSEQ multiplex PCR with 35 Vbeta forward and 13 Jbeta reverse primers. Broader findings and caveats from the paper: Shared TCR sequences between patients were less evident than in mice, which may be partly attributable to HLA diversity in the patient population. The treated cohort was small, with a single nonresponder, so links between baseline CD8+ expansion and response need larger studies. Many expanded lesional clones persisted in scalp and blood during tofacitinib treatment, which may partly explain relapse after stopping treatment. With tofacitinib, both scalp clonality and the number of expanded CD8+ clones among the top 100 scalp clones went down significantly. Unlike mouse skin, where gammadelta T cells dominate, normal human skin contains resident alphabeta T cells that get sequenced too, which complicates analysis of the scalp TCR repertoire. Compared with normal scalp, lesional scalp had higher clonality and more expanded CD8+ clones, particularly in alopecia totalis/universalis, a pattern that suggests antigenic drive.

From the cysteine up to the phenylalanine, the CDR3 has a length of 14 residues. The kept DNA is CDR3 alone, 42 bases in frame from the first base. V is pared back by 7 bases and J by 2 bases, with 13 bases lying between the germline termini. CDR1 SEHNR and CDR2 FQNEAQ are derived from the germline V gene (reference sequence). The meaning of the sample's time point label: around 29 days on oral tofacitinib. According to the study, the label for this sample's treatment or condition signals: oral pan-JAK inhibitor, 5-10 mg twice daily. Peripheral blood and lesional scalp punch biopsies were obtained from patients with alopecia areata. PBMCs were isolated by density centrifugation and stained for CD3, CD4 and CD8, after which CD4+ and CD8+ T cells were sorted on a FACSAria. The library was made by the immunoSEQ multiplex PCR assay. RNA was extracted from all samples and reverse transcribed into cDNA as template for TCR sequencing. SuperScript III was used for first-strand cDNA synthesis, primed with a 2:1 mix of oligo-dT and random hexamers. Amplification bias was assessed with a synthetic immune receptor repertoire, and residual bias was removed computationally. The published analysis was carried out like this. Raw reads were preprocessed for error removal, and CDR3 was defined according to IMGT conventions as running from the conserved cysteine to phenylalanine. Clonality was calculated as 1 minus Shannon entropy normalized by log2 of the number of productive unique TCRs. Scalp TCRbeta sequences were cross-referenced with sorted blood CD4 and CD8 repertoires so that the CD4 or CD8 identity of scalp clones could be inferred. The table was pulled from immuneACCESS by TCRdb, which kept in-frame rearrangements only. Such tables lose some clones; where checked, under half of the loss comes from unresolved V genes, and the rest has no known cause. D and trimming were read from the DNA, whereas the V and J calls and clone size are those reported in that table. The sample table holds fewer than 150,000 clones, of which roughly 80% were seen once. The top ten clonotypes cover 25% of the sample.

The receptor was isolated from a human donor with alopecia areata. Sequencing used CD8+ T cells sorted from blood, obtained at week 4, from a patient treated with tofacitinib. The rearranged segments are TRBV7-9 and TRBJ2-3, with the D gene not clear enough to name. The nucleotide sequence reads as follows: TGTGCCAGCACTGGTAGCAGCTCCACAGATACGCAGTATTTT. Its coded protein is CASTGSSSTDTQYF.